The entry below gives a single TCR beta chain sequence along with its context. This specimen comes from a study of blood T cell repertoires in COVID-19. This table comes from immunoSEQ multiplex PCR, and its TCRdb copy is limited to in-frame clones, with some not included. Here the sample spans 250,000 to 350,000 clones, roughly 86% being singletons. V lost 5 bases and J lost 0, with 11 bases in between. The CDR3 contains 15 residues. Germline V gene data show CDR1 as SGHAT and CDR2 as FQNNGV. The TCR was taken from a woman in her twenties or thirties who had recovered from COVID-19. Sequencing was carried out using PBMCs or T cells enriched from blood (not recorded which). The chain uses TRBV11-2 and TRBJ2-1; D may be TRBD2 (6 bases). The CDR3 loop reads CASSPRAGSYNEQFF. For the CDR3, the DNA is TGTGCCAGCAGCCCGCGAGCGGGCTCCTACAATGAGCAGTTCTTC.